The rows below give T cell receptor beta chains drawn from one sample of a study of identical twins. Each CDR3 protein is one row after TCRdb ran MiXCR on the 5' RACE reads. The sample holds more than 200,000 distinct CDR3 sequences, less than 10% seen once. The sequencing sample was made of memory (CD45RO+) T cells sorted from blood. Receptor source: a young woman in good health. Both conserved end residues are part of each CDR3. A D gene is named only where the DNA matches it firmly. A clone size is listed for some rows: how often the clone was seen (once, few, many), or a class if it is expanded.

cdr3_aa: CASSPVLAGVKFF
cdr3_nt: TGTGCCAGCAGCCCGGTGCTAGCGGGAGTAAAGTTCTTC
d_call: TRBD2
clone_size: many
v_call: TRBV12-3/TRBV12-4
j_call: TRBJ2-1

cdr3_aa: CAIRRQALNTEAFF
cdr3_nt: TGTGCCATCAGGCGACAGGCGTTGAACACTGAAGCTTTCTTT
d_call: -
clone_size: many
v_call: TRBV10-3
j_call: TRBJ1-1

cdr3_aa: CASSYGTSGNEQFF
cdr3_nt: TGCGCCAGCAGTTACGGGACTAGCGGCAATGAGCAGTTCTTC
d_call: TRBD2
clone_size: many
v_call: TRBV5-1
j_call: TRBJ2-1

cdr3_aa: CSARGPSLNEQFF
cdr3_nt: TGCAGTGCTAGGGGGCCCAGCCTCAATGAGCAGTTCTTC
d_call: -
clone_size: -
v_call: TRBV20-1
j_call: TRBJ2-1

cdr3_aa: CASSGLAGEGTGELFF
cdr3_nt: TGTGCCAGTTCAGGACTAGCGGGAGAGGGCACCGGGGAGCTGTTTTTT
d_call: TRBD2
clone_size: few
v_call: TRBV6-4
j_call: TRBJ2-2

cdr3_aa: CSVGAGYGYTF
cdr3_nt: TGCAGCGTTGGAGCTGGCTATGGCTACACCTTC
d_call: -
clone_size: few
v_call: TRBV29-1
j_call: TRBJ1-2

cdr3_aa: CASSLEVYEQYF
cdr3_nt: TGTGCCAGCAGCTTAGAGGTCTACGAGCAGTACTTC
d_call: -
clone_size: -
v_call: TRBV11-2
j_call: TRBJ2-7

cdr3_aa: CASSLGGEQYF
cdr3_nt: TGTGCCAGCAGTTTAGGGGGAGAGCAGTACTTC
d_call: -
clone_size: many
v_call: TRBV12-3/TRBV12-4
j_call: TRBJ2-7

cdr3_aa: CASSLERARSGLEAFF
cdr3_nt: TGCGCCAGCAGCTTGGAACGGGCCCGATCAGGACTTGAAGCTTTCTTT
d_call: -
clone_size: many
v_call: TRBV5-1
j_call: TRBJ1-1

cdr3_aa: CASSQDRGNQPQHF
cdr3_nt: TGTGCCAGCAGCCAAGACAGGGGCAATCAGCCCCAGCATTTT
d_call: -
clone_size: many
v_call: TRBV14
j_call: TRBJ1-5

cdr3_aa: CASSQGERAAFF
cdr3_nt: TGTGCCAGCAGCCAAGGCGAACGTGCAGCTTTCTTT
d_call: -
clone_size: few
v_call: TRBV3-1
j_call: TRBJ1-1

cdr3_aa: CASSPDRGTSGRALYEQYF
cdr3_nt: TGTGCCAGCTCACCAGACAGAGGGACTAGCGGGAGGGCCCTCTACGAGCAGTACTTC
d_call: TRBD2
clone_size: many
v_call: TRBV18
j_call: TRBJ2-7

cdr3_aa: CASSFAEEDGYTF
cdr3_nt: TGTGCCAGCAGTTTTGCGGAGGAAGATGGCTACACCTTC
d_call: -
clone_size: many
v_call: TRBV12-3/TRBV12-4
j_call: TRBJ1-2

cdr3_aa: CATSNPGTSGGEQFF
cdr3_nt: TGTGCCACCAGCAACCCAGGGACTAGCGGGGGTGAGCAGTTCTTC
d_call: TRBD2
clone_size: many
v_call: TRBV24-1
j_call: TRBJ2-1

cdr3_aa: CASSQEHRGEREQYF
cdr3_nt: TGCGCCAGCAGCCAAGAGCACAGAGGTGAGAGGGAGCAGTACTTC
d_call: -
clone_size: -
v_call: TRBV4-1
j_call: TRBJ2-7

cdr3_aa: CASSENEAGELFF
cdr3_nt: TGCGCCAGCAGTGAGAACGAAGCCGGGGAGCTGTTTTTT
d_call: -
clone_size: -
v_call: TRBV10-2
j_call: TRBJ2-2

cdr3_aa: CSARALAGDDYEQYF
cdr3_nt: TGCAGTGCCCGCGCGCTAGCGGGGGACGACTACGAGCAGTACTTC
d_call: TRBD2
clone_size: many
v_call: TRBV20-1
j_call: TRBJ2-7

cdr3_aa: CASSPRATSYEQYF
cdr3_nt: TGTGCCAGCAGCCCGAGGGCCACCTCCTACGAGCAGTACTTC
d_call: -
clone_size: few
v_call: TRBV7-2
j_call: TRBJ2-7

cdr3_aa: CASRKGGPGWEKLFF
cdr3_nt: TGTGCCAGCAGAAAGGGTGGGCCCGGCTGGGAAAAACTGTTTTTT
d_call: -
clone_size: -
v_call: TRBV7-9
j_call: TRBJ1-4

cdr3_aa: CSVEDNGVNEQFF
cdr3_nt: TGCAGCGTTGAAGATAACGGGGTCAATGAGCAGTTCTTC
d_call: -
clone_size: few
v_call: TRBV29-1
j_call: TRBJ2-1

cdr3_aa: CAISVRRNYEQYF
cdr3_nt: TGTGCCATCAGTGTCAGGCGCAACTACGAGCAGTACTTC
d_call: -
clone_size: few
v_call: TRBV10-3
j_call: TRBJ2-7

cdr3_aa: CASSLTGRGEAFF
cdr3_nt: TGCGCCAGCAGCTTAACCGGGAGGGGTGAAGCTTTCTTT
d_call: -
clone_size: few
v_call: TRBV5-1
j_call: TRBJ1-1